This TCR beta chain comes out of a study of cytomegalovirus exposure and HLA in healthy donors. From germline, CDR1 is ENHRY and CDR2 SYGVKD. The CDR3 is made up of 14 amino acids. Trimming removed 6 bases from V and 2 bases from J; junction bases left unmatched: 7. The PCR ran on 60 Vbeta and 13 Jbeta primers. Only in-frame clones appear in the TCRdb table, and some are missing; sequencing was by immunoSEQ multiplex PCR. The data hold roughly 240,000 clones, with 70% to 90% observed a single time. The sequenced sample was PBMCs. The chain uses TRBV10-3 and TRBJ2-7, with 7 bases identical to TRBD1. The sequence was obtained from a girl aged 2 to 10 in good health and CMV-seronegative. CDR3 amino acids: CAISEGDRAYEQYF. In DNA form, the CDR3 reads TGTGCCATCAGCGAAGGGGACAGAGCCTACGAGCAGTACTTC.